These 10 T cell receptor beta chains were sequenced from one sample in a study of T cell responses to AZD1222 COVID-19 vaccine. Using immunoSEQ multiplex PCR, the repertoire was profiled, and TCRdb retains in-frame clones only, with some absent. The sample holds roughly 180,000 clones, 94% seen once. The starting material was peripheral blood, obtained on day 0 of AZD1222 vaccination. These receptor sequences come from an adult in good health.

The rearrangement links TRBV28 to TRBJ1-2; D possibly corresponds to TRBD1 (6 bases). This CDR3 spans 13 amino acids. V lost 6 bases and J lost 8, with 16 bases in between. Germline V gives CDR1 MDHEN, CDR2 SYDVKM. Here the CDR3 DNA reads TGTGCCAGCAGACCTCGGACAGATCGGGGCTACACCTTC. Translating gives CASRPRTDRGYTF.

The chain links TRBV2 to TRBJ2-3; D is ambiguous. The CDR3 has 11 residues. Per the germline V gene, CDR1 is SNHLY and CDR2 is FYNNEI. The V and J ends lost 7 bases and 10 bases respectively, with 12 bases between them. CDR3 DNA sequence: TGTGCCAGCACCCCGAGAGAGGCGCAGTATTTT. Translating gives CASTPREAQYF. The full variable domain, rest sourced from reference TRBV2 and TRBJ2-3, is EPEVTQTPSHQVTQMGQEVILRCVPISNHLYFYWYRQILGQKVEFLVSFYNNEISEKSEIFDDQFSVERPDGSNFTLKIRSTKLEDSAMYFCASTPREAQYFGPGTRLTVL.

The chain employs TRBV28 and TRBJ2-3, with TRBD2 identical over 8 bases. The germline gives CDR1 MDHEN, CDR2 SYDVKM. Unmatched junction bases numbered 18, after V lost 5 bases and J lost 2 bases. This CDR3 spans 19 amino acids. The CDR3 is CASSPLGAGVGSATDTQYF. CDR3 in DNA: TGTGCCAGCAGTCCCCTAGGAGCGGGAGTGGGGTCGGCCACAGATACGCAGTATTTT. Looking up the rest from reference TRBV28 and TRBJ2-3 gives the full variable domain: DVKVTQSSRYLVKRTGEKVFLECVQDMDHENMFWYRQDPGLGLRLIYFSYDVKMKEKGDIPEGYSVSREKKERFSLILESASTNQTSMYLCASSPLGAGVGSATDTQYFGPGTRLTVL.

The chain combines TRBV30 with TRBJ1-2, with D hard to call. This CDR3 has 13 residues. V shed 6 bases and J shed 4 bases, with 15 bases lying between them. The germline V gene has CDR1 GTSNPN and CDR2 SVGIG (reference sequence). CDR3 loop: CACVTGGSYGYTF. CDR3 in DNA: TGTGCCTGCGTGACGGGCGGGAGCTATGGCTACACCTTC.

V and J are TRBV18 and TRBJ1-2; D is possibly TRBD1 (5 bases). Trimming left V 3 bases short and J 5 bases short, with 10 bases between. The CDR3 is 13 residues long. The germline CDR1 and CDR2 sequences are KGHSH and LQKENI. The DNA of the CDR3 is TGTGCCAGCTCACCCCGAGGGGTTTATGGCTACACCTTC. Translating gives CASSPRGVYGYTF.

The V gene is TRBV29-1, the J gene TRBJ2-2, with 8 positions matching TRBD1. Losses at the gene ends were 1 base for V and 3 bases for J; bases not matched to a gene: 4. Germline V gene data show CDR1 as SQVTM and CDR2 as ANQGSEA. This CDR3 is built from 15 residues. The CDR3 reads CSVEVRGQDTGELFF. CDR3 DNA: TGCAGCGTTGAAGTCAGGGGGCAAGACACCGGGGAGCTGTTTTTT.

In its sample, this clone was seen a few times. V usage is TRBV7-2 and J usage is TRBJ2-1; 11 nucleotides agree with TRBD2. This CDR3 contains 15 residues. Germline V gene sequence: CDR1 SGHTA, CDR2 FQGNSA. Unmatched junction bases numbered 6, after V lost 3 bases and J lost 8 bases. The CDR3 region is CASSFSGRAGDEQFF. CDR3 sequence (DNA): TGTGCCAGCAGCTTTAGCGGGAGGGCAGGGGATGAGCAGTTCTTC. Variable domain in full (rest from reference TRBV7-2 and TRBJ2-1): GAGVSQSPSNKVTEKGKDVELRCDPISGHTALYWYRQSLGQGLEFLIYFQGNSAPDKSGLPSDRFSAERTGGSVSTLTIQRTQQEDSAVYLCASSFSGRAGDEQFFGPGTRLTVL.

The chain recombines TRBV4-1 with TRBJ1-1; no definite D call. V lost 1 base and J 4 bases, leaving 7 bases between the germline ends. Germline lookup yields CDR1 MGHRA and CDR2 YSYEKL. The CDR3 totals 13 residues. CDR3 nucleotides: TGCGCCAGCAGCCAAGTTAAGGGCACTGAAGCTTTCTTT. It codes for CASSQVKGTEAFF.

The V call is TRBV9, the J call TRBJ1-1, with D unclear. Germline V lookup: CDR1 SGDLS, CDR2 YYNGEE. Trimming cost V 5 bases and J 1 base, with 12 bases left between them. The CDR3 is 14 residues long. CDR3 in DNA: TGTGCCAGCAGGCCACAGCCGGAGAACACTGAAGCTTTCTTT. Its protein product is CASRPQPENTEAFF.

This sequence joins TRBV5-1 and TRBJ2-7; 7 bases line up with TRBD1. Germline V gives CDR1 SGHRS, CDR2 YFSETQ. V was pared by 4 bases and J by 4 bases, with 5 bases of the junction left unmatched. The CDR3 contains 13 residues. CDR3 sequence reads: CASSVGTAYEQYF. In DNA form, the CDR3 reads TGCGCCAGCAGCGTTGGGACAGCTTACGAGCAGTACTTC.